This T cell receptor beta chain was captured in a study of patients and donors after allogeneic stem cell transplantation. This clonotype was seen just once. Per germline, CDR1 SGHNT and CDR2 YYREEE (reference sequence). The V and J ends lost 3 bases and 3 bases respectively, with 12 bases between them. The CDR3 covers 14 residues. TCRdb re-derived calls from the RT-PCR reads in MiXCR, one entry per CDR3 protein. The data hold roughly 150,000 distinct CDR3 sequences, with 24% observed a single time. This clonotype originated in a human donor who was either an allogeneic HSCT recipient or a stem cell or donor lymphocyte infusion donor (not recorded which). It is not recorded whose cells these are; they may come from a transplant donor. The V call is TRBV5-4, the J call TRBJ2-5; D is uncertain. The specimen sequenced was blood, either unsorted or a sorted T cell fraction (not recorded which). The CDR3 DNA follows: TGTGCCAGCAGCTCTCCGCAGACCGAAGAGACCCAGTACTTC. Translation gives CASSSPQTEETQYF.